This T cell receptor beta chain was captured in a study of blood T cell repertoires in COVID-19. At the level of the study: The United States, Italy and Spain provided the acute and convalescent COVID-19 samples. The cDNA or gDNA used as material had been derived from T cells, B-cell-depleted T cells, or PBMCs.

The V and J ends lost 4 bases and 6 bases, in that order; junction bases with no gene match: 7. In germline, CDR1 is LGHDT, CDR2 YNNKEL (reference sequence). This CDR3 has 16 residues. This clone was counted a single time. As processed by the authors: Amplifying reference gene primers gave estimates of nucleated cell counts. Sequencing was performed with immunoSEQ multiplex PCR; in TCRdb, only in-frame clones are kept and a portion is missing. Clonal size and the V and J genes are those of that table, whereas D and trimming came from the DNA. The table includes roughly 99,000 clones, 80% to 85% detected once.

The chain uses TRBV3-1 (or the pseudogene TRBV3-2) and TRBJ2-1, with 12 positions matching TRBD1. This TCR was recovered from a human donor in a cohort sampled during active COVID-19. The material sequenced was peripheral blood. CDR3 in DNA: TGTGCCAGCAGCCGAGGGGGGACAGGGGGCTGCAATGAGCAGTTCTTC. It encodes CASSRGGTGGCNEQFF.